Given below is one TCR beta chain in context. The antigen it recognizes is unknown. Base qualities are not at hand, and no much larger clone is one base apart. The data derive from a study of control samples from healthy donors and cancer patients (dated by TCRdb to the early 2020s). Receptors were amplified or captured by the immunoSEQ multiplex PCR assay. Sourced from immuneACCESS, this table was stored by TCRdb with only in-frame sequences that have V and J called. A share of the clones is absent; for the studies checked, an unresolved V gene accounts for under half, and the remainder has no known explanation. This sample gives over 150,000 clones in total; more than 85% of them show up just once. Around 2% of the sample is held by the ten biggest clonotypes. V is shortened by 0 bases, J by 4 bases, and the region joining them spans 9 bases. Sequences MNHEY (CDR1) and SVGAGI (CDR2) are obtained from the germline V gene. Measured from the cysteine to the phenylalanine, the CDR3 is 14 residues long. Kept here is only the CDR3 DNA, which spans 42 bases and is read in frame from base 1.

Sequences were obtained from blood. Recombination linked TRBV6-5 to TRBJ1-2, with the D gene not clear enough to name. This TCR was sampled from a woman aged 35 to 49 in good health. The DNA reads TGTGCCAGCAGTTACTCGGAGGGTCCCTATGGCTACACCTTC. This codes for CASSYSEGPYGYTF.